The 23 T cell receptor beta chains below come from one sample, sequenced in a study of T cells in localized non-small cell lung cancer. Profiling relied on immunoSEQ multiplex PCR, and the TCRdb table lists in-frame clones only, not all of them. The sample includes over 40,000 clones, roughly 88% of them seen just once. This sample comprised peripheral blood mononuclear cells, obtained before any cancer treatment. The receptor set was obtained from a man aged 40 to 69 with stage III lung adenocarcinoma.

The chain combines TRBV5-1 with TRBJ2-2; 8 nucleotides line up with TRBD1. The J segment lost 3 bases and the V segment lost 3 bases, leaving 4 bases of the junction unmatched. Germline assignment: CDR1 SGHRS and CDR2 YFSETQ. The CDR3 consists of 15 residues. Here the CDR3 reads CASSSQGGHTGELFF. The CDR3 DNA reads as TGCGCCAGCAGCTCACAGGGGGGTCACACCGGGGAGCTGTTTTTT.

The V gene is TRBV2, the J gene TRBJ2-2; D remains ambiguous. The CDR3 has 12 amino acids. In germline, CDR1 is SNHLY, CDR2 FYNNEI. The V and J ends lost 5 bases and 5 bases respectively, with 6 bases between them. The DNA of the CDR3 is TGTGCCAGCAGTCGGGTTACCGGGGAGCTGTTTTTT. This gives the protein CASSRVTGELFF. The complete variable domain, with remaining parts taken from reference TRBV2 and TRBJ2-2, reads EPEVTQTPSHQVTQMGQEVILRCVPISNHLYFYWYRQILGQKVEFLVSFYNNEISEKSEIFDDQFSVERPDGSNFTLKIRSTKLEDSAMYFCASSRVTGELFFGEGSRLTVL.

The chain links TRBV29-1 to TRBJ1-1, with TRBD1 as a possible D gene (5 bases). Trimming removed 7 bases at V and 0 bases at J, with 12 bases between. Germline V gene data show CDR1 as SQVTM and CDR2 as ANQGSEA. This CDR3 is 13 amino acids long. CDR3 residues: CSARVRVNTEAFF. CDR3 DNA: TGCAGCGCTCGGGTCAGGGTGAACACTGAAGCTTTCTTT.

V is TRBV6-5 and J is TRBJ1-6, with 8 bases identical to TRBD1. Germline assignment: CDR1 MNHEY and CDR2 SVGAGI. CDR3 length: 15 residues. V shed 6 bases and J 9 bases; nucleotides not matched to a gene: 10. The DNA for the CDR3 is TGTGCCAGCAGCCCCTACGGACAGGGAACTTCACCCCTCCACTTT. It encodes CASSPYGQGTSPLHF.

This clone was seen at least ten times. V usage is TRBV4-1 and J usage is TRBJ1-5; perhaps TRBD1 as D (5 bases). V lost 1 base, J lost 7 bases, and 20 bases lay in between. The CDR3 contains 17 residues. Germline CDR1 MGHRA, CDR2 YSYEKL. CDR3 in amino acids: CASSQVDMGFGNQPQHF. DNA of the CDR3: TGCGCCAGCAGCCAAGTGGACATGGGATTTGGAAACCAGCCCCAGCATTTT.

V and J are TRBV5-1 and TRBJ2-7; 7 positions agree with TRBD2. Trimming cost V 0 bases and J 2 bases; bases outside gene matches: 2. There are 14 residues in the CDR3. Germline CDR1 is SGHRS and CDR2 is YFSETQ. The CDR3 protein is CASSLVSGTYEQYF. For the CDR3, the DNA is TGCGCCAGCAGCTTGGTAAGCGGGACCTACGAGCAGTACTTC.

This clone turned up a few times. The rearrangement links TRBV7-9 to TRBJ2-1, with a weak D call TRBD1 (6 bases). This CDR3 spans 13 amino acids. Looked up from germline, CDR1 is SEHNR and CDR2 is FQNEAQ (reference sequence). V lost 5 bases and J 5 bases, leaving 10 bases between the germline ends. In DNA, the CDR3 is TGTGCCAGCAGCCACAGGGTTAACAATGAGCAGTTCTTC. This gives the protein CASSHRVNNEQFF.

CDR3 DNA: TGTGCCAGTCTTAAGTTGACACGCGAGAACACTGAAGCTTTCTTT. Translation gives CASLKLTRENTEAFF. This chain connects TRBV19 to TRBJ1-1; D is uncertain. The CDR3 is 15 residues long. Trimming took 8 bases from V and 1 from J, leaving 17 bases between them. Germline CDR1 and CDR2: LNHDA and SQIVND (reference sequence). Full variable domain (missing parts from reference TRBV19 and TRBJ1-1): DGGITQSPKYLFRKEGQNVTLSCEQNLNHDAMYWYRQDPGQGLRLIYYSQIVNDFQKGDIAEGYSVSREKKESFPLTVTSAQKNPTAFYLCASLKLTRENTEAFFGQGTRLTVV.

The rearrangement links TRBV16 to TRBJ1-2; D call uncertain. V dropped 4 bases and J dropped 8 bases, with 17 bases sitting between them. The CDR3 runs to 14 residues. Germline V gene lookup returns CDR1 KGHSY and CDR2 FQNENV. CDR3 DNA: TGTGCCAGCAGCCCTGGTATCTCCTCCGTCGGCTACACCTTC. Translated, it gives CASSPGISSVGYTF.

The CDR3 bases are TGTGCCAGTAGTATAGGGGCAGCGGGAATCACCTACGAGCAGTACTTC. Its translation is CASSIGAAGITYEQYF. The V and J genes are TRBV19 and TRBJ2-7; 7 bases match TRBD2. The CDR3 is 16 amino acids. Trimming removed 1 base from V and 2 bases from J; junction bases left unmatched: 8. CDR1 and CDR2 from the germline V gene are LNHDA and SQIVND (reference sequence). The entire variable domain, with the rest obtained from reference TRBV19 and TRBJ2-7, is as follows: DGGITQSPKYLFRKEGQNVTLSCEQNLNHDAMYWYRQDPGQGLRLIYYSQIVNDFQKGDIAEGYSVSREKKESFPLTVTSAQKNPTAFYLCASSIGAAGITYEQYFGPGTRLTVT.

Only a few counts were recorded for this clone. The rearrangement joins TRBV14 to TRBJ2-5, with 11 bases fitting TRBD2. CDR1 and CDR2 from the germline V gene are SGHDN and FVKESK. There are 17 residues in the CDR3. J lost 1 base, V lost 2 bases, and 6 bases had no gene match. The CDR3 loop reads CASSQQTSGKLQETQYF. The CDR3 coding sequence is TGTGCCAGCAGCCAACAGACTAGCGGGAAACTCCAAGAGACCCAGTACTTC. Full variable domain (remainder filled in from reference TRBV14 and TRBJ2-5): EAGVTQFPSHSVIEKGQTVTLRCDPISGHDNLYWYRRVMGKEIKFLLHFVKESKQDESGMPNNRFLAERTGGTYSTLKVQPAELEDSGVYFCASSQQTSGKLQETQYFGPGTRLLVL.

The chain recombines TRBV7-6 with TRBJ2-5; 7 nucleotides agree with TRBD2. The germline gives CDR1 SGHVS, CDR2 FNYEAQ. The CDR3 covers 14 residues. Unmatched junction bases numbered 2, after V lost 3 bases and J lost 1 base. This CDR3 is CASSFAGVQETQYF. In DNA form, the CDR3 reads TGTGCCAGCAGCTTCGCGGGGGTCCAAGAGACCCAGTACTTC.

There are a few counts of this clone. This chain joins TRBV7-9 and TRBJ2-7; a possible D gene is TRBD1 (5 bases). Trimming left V 7 bases short and J 4 bases short, with 14 bases between. Germline loops: CDR1 SEHNR, CDR2 FQNEAQ (reference sequence). This CDR3 has 13 residues. The CDR3 bases are TGTGCCAGCACGGCGCAGGGAAGGTACGAGCAGTACTTC. Its protein product is CASTAQGRYEQYF.

V and J are TRBV18 and TRBJ2-3; D ambiguous. Germline values: CDR1 KGHSH, CDR2 LQKENI. The CDR3 has 15 amino acids. Trimming removed 0 bases from V and 0 bases from J, with 7 bases in between. CDR3 protein: CASSPPVASTDTQYF. The CDR3 bases are TGTGCCAGCTCACCACCGGTGGCGAGCACAGATACGCAGTATTTT.

The chain couples TRBV5-1 to TRBJ1-4; D not resolved. V dropped 1 base and J dropped 7 bases, with 14 bases sitting between them. Per the germline V gene, CDR1 is SGHRS and CDR2 is YFSETQ. The CDR3 length is 15 residues. The CDR3 spells CASSLSALFSEKLFF. Here the CDR3 DNA reads TGCGCCAGCAGCTTGAGCGCCCTCTTCTCTGAAAAACTGTTTTTT.

The V gene is TRBV9, the J gene TRBJ1-2, with no clear D. Deletions cut 0 bases from V and 2 bases from J, with 11 bases between. The CDR3 spans 15 residues. The germline V gene encodes CDR1 SGDLS and CDR2 YYNGEE. As DNA, the CDR3 is TGTGCCAGCAGCGTAGAGGCAGCATCAAACTATGGCTACACCTTC. Encoded protein: CASSVEAASNYGYTF.

The chain combines TRBV7-2 with TRBJ1-1; 11 positions match TRBD1. This CDR3 has 14 amino acids. The germline gives CDR1 SGHTA, CDR2 FQGNSA. V shed 4 bases, J shed 5 bases, and the junction held 3 bases outside the gene matches. The CDR3 sequence is CASSSGTGGTEAFF. The CDR3 DNA reads as TGTGCCAGCAGCTCCGGGACAGGGGGGACTGAAGCTTTCTTT. Full variable domain (outside the CDR3, taken from reference TRBV7-2 and TRBJ1-1): GAGVSQSPSNKVTEKGKDVELRCDPISGHTALYWYRQSLGQGLEFLIYFQGNSAPDKSGLPSDRFSAERTGGSVSTLTIQRTQQEDSAVYLCASSSGTGGTEAFFGQGTRLTVV.

This clone was counted a few times. This sequence joins TRBV2 and TRBJ2-5; D is perhaps TRBD1 (6 bases). Germline loops: CDR1 SNHLY, CDR2 FYNNEI. V lost 6 bases to trimming and J lost 5 bases, with 13 bases between them. This CDR3 comprises 13 residues. The CDR3 spells CASRYRVTETQYF. The CDR3 DNA follows: TGTGCCAGCAGGTACAGGGTGACGGAGACCCAGTACTTC.

The chain joins TRBV9 to TRBJ2-1; D not certain. CDR1 is SGDLS and CDR2 is YYNGEE in the germline V gene. The ends were cut back, 0 bases at V and 6 bases at J, with 7 bases in the middle. The CDR3 is 13 amino acids. CDR3 residues: CASSVGPGNEQFF. CDR3 DNA: TGTGCCAGCAGCGTAGGTCCGGGCAATGAGCAGTTCTTC.

The chain is built from TRBV2 and TRBJ2-6; D gene unclear. V lost 3 bases, J lost 1 base, and 1 base lay in between. The CDR3 is made up of 13 amino acids. Germline CDR1 is SNHLY and CDR2 is FYNNEI. The CDR3 region has the DNA TGTGCCAGCAGTGAGTCTGGGGCCAACGTCCTGACTTTC. Its translation: CASSESGANVLTF.

The V and J genes are TRBV7-3 and TRBJ2-1, with 9 bases fitting TRBD1. CDR3 length: 15 amino acids. Per germline, CDR1 SGHTA and CDR2 FQGTGA. V was pared by 2 bases and J by 7 bases, with 6 bases of the junction left unmatched. CDR3 sequence: CASSLPGTGKNEQFF. CDR3 DNA sequence: TGTGCCAGCAGCTTACCCGGGACAGGGAAGAATGAGCAGTTCTTC. Supplemented by reference TRBV7-3 and TRBJ2-1, the full variable domain reads GAGVSQTPSNKVTEKGKYVELRCDPISGHTALYWYRQSLGQGPEFLIYFQGTGAADDSGLPNDRFFAVRPEGSVSTLKIQRTERGDSAVYLCASSLPGTGKNEQFFGPGTRLTVL.

CDR3 loop: CASSPTGWALAGGPREQFF. The CDR3 coding sequence is TGTGCCAGCTCACCAACCGGTTGGGCACTAGCGGGAGGGCCTCGGGAGCAGTTCTTC. J is TRBJ2-1 and V is TRBV18; TRBD2 agrees at 13 bases. Trimming at V came to 2 bases and at J to 10 bases, leaving 17 bases not matched to a gene. The CDR3 has 19 amino acids. Germline CDR1 is KGHSH and CDR2 is LQKENI.

The rearrangement uses TRBV11-2 and TRBJ1-1; 8 bases agree with TRBD1. This CDR3 region has 13 residues. Germline assignment: CDR1 SGHAT and CDR2 FQNNGV. The ends lost 1 base at V and 10 bases at J; junction bases unmatched: 5. CDR3 sequence reads: CASSLGEQGVAFF. In nucleotides, the CDR3 is TGTGCCAGCAGCTTAGGCGAACAGGGGGTAGCTTTCTTT. Full variable domain (outside the CDR3, taken from reference TRBV11-2 and TRBJ1-1): EAGVAQSPRYKIIEKRQSVAFWCNPISGHATLYWYQQILGQGPKLLIQFQNNGVVDDSQLPKDRFSAERLKGVDSTLKIQPAKLEDSAVYLCASSLGEQGVAFFGQGTRLTVV.